Detailed here is one T cell receptor (beta chain). Its antigen is as yet unknown. Repeated repertoire sampling spanned the course of chemoradiotherapy. Here immunoSEQ multiplex PCR was the method, and the copy in TCRdb shows in-frame clones only, minus some. Of about 2,200 clones listed, roughly 79% were seen once; the top ten hold 17%. The sample originates from a study of chemoradiotherapy in HPV16-positive cancers. About the study: Candidate HPV-specific clones and shared TCR motifs came from a couple of HPV16-positive patients.

General observations from the study: The functional HPV-specific definition rests on just two HPV16-positive patients. Candidate HPV-specific clones and E7-related TCR motifs grew in tumor during treatment.

The germline V and J ends were trimmed by 4 bases and 0 bases, with 10 bases remaining between them. In germline, CDR1 is SGHTA, CDR2 FQGNSA. The length of the CDR3 is 16 residues. This TCR was sampled from a human donor with HPV-associated anogenital cancer. Sequences were derived from tumor tissue, sampled from a patient who underwent chemoradiotherapy. V usage is TRBV7-2 and J usage is TRBJ1-6, with a possible D match to TRBD1 (6 bases). As DNA, the CDR3 is TGTGCCAGCAGCTACAGGGCCAGCTCCTATAATTCACCCCTCCACTTT. Encoded protein: CASSYRASSYNSPLHF.